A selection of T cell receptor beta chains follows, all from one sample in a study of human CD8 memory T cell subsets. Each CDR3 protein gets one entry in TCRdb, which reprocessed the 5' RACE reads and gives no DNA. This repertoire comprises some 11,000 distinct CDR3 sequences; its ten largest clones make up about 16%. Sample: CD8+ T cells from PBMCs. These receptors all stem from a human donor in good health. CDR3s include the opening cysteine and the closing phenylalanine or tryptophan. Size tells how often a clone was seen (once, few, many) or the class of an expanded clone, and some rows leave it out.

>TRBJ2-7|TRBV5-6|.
CASSRGSSGFTYEQYF
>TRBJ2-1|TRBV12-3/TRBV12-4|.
CASSLLIQNEQFF
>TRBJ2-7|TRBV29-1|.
CSLRGLAGGPLYEQYF
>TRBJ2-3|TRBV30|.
CAWSVSGLSSDTQYF
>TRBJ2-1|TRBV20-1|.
CSAPGQGGAYNEQFF
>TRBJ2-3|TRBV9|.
CASSVEAGVQVTDTQYF
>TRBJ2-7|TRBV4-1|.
CASSSDREYEQYF
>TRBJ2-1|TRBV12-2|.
CASPQDLAHGNEQFF
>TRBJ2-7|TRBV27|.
CASSLVPRVGAYEQYF
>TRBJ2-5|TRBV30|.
CAWSVERETQYF
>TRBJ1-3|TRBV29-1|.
CSARTESSGNTIYF
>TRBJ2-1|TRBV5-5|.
CASSLELRGMGNEQFF
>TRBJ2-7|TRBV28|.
CASSFGQGYEQYF
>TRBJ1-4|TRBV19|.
CASSPQGGYEKLFF
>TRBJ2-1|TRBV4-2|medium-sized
CASSQALFPEQFF
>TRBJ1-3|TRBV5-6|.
CASSYRGGNTIYF
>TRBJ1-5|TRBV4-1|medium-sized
CASSQDGTSNQPQHF
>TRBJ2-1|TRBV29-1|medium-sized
CSVVNRDEQFF
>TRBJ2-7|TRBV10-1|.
CASSERGLGEQYF
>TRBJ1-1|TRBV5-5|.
CASSVDLSAEAFF
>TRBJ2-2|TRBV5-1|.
CASSLGQGTGELFF
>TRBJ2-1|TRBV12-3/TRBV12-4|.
CASSRRSSAEQFF
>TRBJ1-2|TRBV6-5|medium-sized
CASSGGTGAPGYTF
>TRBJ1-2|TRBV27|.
CASSSRDTYFPYGYTF
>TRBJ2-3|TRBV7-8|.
CASSLGTGTSVADTQYF
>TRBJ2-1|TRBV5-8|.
CASSFIGRGEQFF
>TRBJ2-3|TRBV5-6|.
CASSPASGRVDTQYF
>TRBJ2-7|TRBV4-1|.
CASSQSTGFGWREEYF
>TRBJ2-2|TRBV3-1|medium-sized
CASSQTRLSDGELFF
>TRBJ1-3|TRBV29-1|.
CSVTRDRGLGLTGNTIYF
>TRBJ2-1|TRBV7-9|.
CASTPGLAGQSSYNEQFF
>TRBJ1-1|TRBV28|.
CASSWGREVTTEAFF
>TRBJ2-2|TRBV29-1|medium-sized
CSVELAGGRDTGELFF
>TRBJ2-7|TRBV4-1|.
CASSQGFGTSGIHEQYF
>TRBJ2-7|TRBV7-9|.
CASSTSGQWFQQYF
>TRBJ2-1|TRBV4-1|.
CASSHGRGVSYNEQFF